The 18 T cell receptor beta chains presented below share a single source sample, sequenced in a study of cytomegalovirus exposure and HLA in healthy donors. 13 Jbeta primers and 60 Vbeta primers were used for the PCR. Generated by immunoSEQ multiplex PCR, the TCRdb table keeps only in-frame clones and is missing some. The table lists roughly 160,000 clones, 80% to 85% of them singletons, with roughly 1% in the top ten. The sequenced sample consisted of PBMCs. All receptors come from a man aged 30-40 years in good health and CMV-seronegative.

The V and J genes are TRBV6-6 and TRBJ1-3; no definite D call. The CDR3 totals 14 residues. The germline V and J ends were trimmed by 4 bases and 0 bases, with 7 bases remaining between them. Germline CDR1 is MNHNY and CDR2 is SVGAGI (reference sequence). The CDR3 region is CASSSVSSGNTIYF. The DNA of the CDR3 is TGTGCCAGCAGTTCGGTTAGCTCTGGAAACACCATATATTTT.

Points on this clone: A junction end diverges from the germline sequence, so it may reflect a read error. The same CDR3 is also encoded by other DNA sequences in this sample. The J gene is TRBJ1-5, the V gene TRBV7-2, with a possible D match to TRBD1 (5 bases). This CDR3 comprises 14 residues. Germline V gene data show CDR1 as SGHTA and CDR2 as FQGNSA. The CDR3 nucleotides read TGCGCCAGCAGCTTGACAGTTAGCAATCAGCCCCAGCATTTT. Its protein is CASSLTVSNQPQHF.

The CDR3 coding sequence is TGTGCCAGCAGCTTTCAAGGGGGCTACAATGAGCAGTTCTTC. Translating it yields CASSFQGGYNEQFF. V is TRBV13 and J is TRBJ2-1; D is possibly TRBD1 (6 bases). The CDR3 runs to 14 residues. V was cut by 3 bases and J by 3 bases, with 9 bases left in between. Germline assignment: CDR1 PRHDT and CDR2 FYEKMQ (reference sequence).

This chain joins TRBV30 and TRBJ1-1, with 9 bases aligning to TRBD1. This CDR3 is built from 13 residues. CDR1 GTSNPN and CDR2 SVGIG come from the germline V gene (reference sequence). V lost 5 bases and J lost 10; bases outside the gene matches: 11. CDR3 region: CAWGGTGTIRAFF. In DNA, the CDR3 is TGTGCCTGGGGGGGGACAGGGACCATTCGAGCTTTCTTT.

V usage is TRBV6-5 and J usage is TRBJ1-5; 8 nucleotides align to TRBD1. CDR1 MNHEY and CDR2 SVGAGI come from the germline V gene. This CDR3 has 14 residues. Germline trimming cut 5 bases from V and 3 bases from J; bases unmatched to any gene: 3. The CDR3 sequence is CASSKQGVNQPQHF. The CDR3 coding sequence is TGTGCCAGCAGTAAACAGGGGGTCAATCAGCCCCAGCATTTT.

The CDR3 region is CASSPGGTDNQPQHF. The CDR3 DNA follows: TGTGCCAGCAGCCCCGGAGGGACAGACAATCAGCCCCAGCATTTT. The chain carries TRBV7-8 and TRBJ1-5; 7 positions match TRBD1. The CDR3 spans 15 residues. V was clipped by 5 bases and J by 3 bases; unmatched bases: 7. CDR1 is SGHVS and CDR2 is FQNEAQ in the germline V gene.

V and J are TRBV6-5 and TRBJ1-1, with D maybe TRBD1 (6 bases). This CDR3 comprises 14 residues. CDR1 and CDR2 (germline): MNHEY, SVGAGI. V was clipped by 6 bases and J by 1 base, with 12 bases between them. CDR3 protein: CASRRDMGNTEAFF. CDR3 nucleotides: TGTGCCAGCAGGAGGGACATGGGGAACACTGAAGCTTTCTTT.

The chain couples TRBV4-3 to TRBJ1-4; D is undetermined. Germline assignment: CDR1 LGHNA and CDR2 YSLEER. The CDR3 covers 14 residues. Trimming pared 4 bases from V and 5 bases from J, leaving 11 bases between. In DNA form, the CDR3 reads TGCGCCAGCAGCCTAAGAGGCGGGAATGAAAAACTGTTTTTT. Encoded protein: CASSLRGGNEKLFF.

This clone showed up just once. The V call is TRBV7-2, the J call TRBJ1-1, with D perhaps matching TRBD1 (5 bases). The germline V gene encodes CDR1 SGHTA and CDR2 FQGNSA. The CDR3 contains 14 residues. Trimming left V 1 base short and J 4 bases short, with 10 bases between. The CDR3 DNA reads TGTGCCAGCAGCTTAGATTCAGGGCGCACTGAAGCTTTCTTT. Translation gives CASSLDSGRTEAFF.

In this sample, this clone turned up once. The rearrangement uses TRBV27 and TRBJ2-5; D perhaps matches TRBD2 (6 bases). V lost 5 bases to trimming and J lost 5 bases, with 15 bases between them. Germline values: CDR1 MNHEY, CDR2 SMNVEV (reference sequence). The CDR3 has 14 amino acids. The CDR3 DNA follows: TGTGCCAGCAGTACCCGGGACTCTGGGGAGACCCAGTACTTC. Protein: CASSTRDSGETQYF.

This chain links TRBV7-8 with TRBJ1-1; D possibly corresponds to TRBD1 (6 bases). CDR1 is SGHVS and CDR2 is FQNEAQ in the germline V gene. The CDR3 runs to 16 residues. V was shortened by 1 base and J by 8 bases, with 20 bases between the two germline ends. CDR3 region: CASSLGRGRGDVEAFF. The CDR3 DNA follows: TGTGCCAGCAGCTTAGGTCGGGGGCGGGGGGATGTCGAAGCTTTCTTT.

The J gene is TRBJ1-3, the V gene TRBV4-3; weak D call: TRBD1 (5 bases). Germline lookup yields CDR1 LGHNA and CDR2 YSLEER. CDR3 length: 17 amino acids. The ends were cut back, 0 bases at V and 0 bases at J, with 12 bases in the middle. The CDR3 region has the DNA TGCGCCAGCAGCCAAGACCAGGGTGCCCTCTCTGGAAACACCATATATTTT. It codes for CASSQDQGALSGNTIYF.

The chain is built from TRBV5-1 and TRBJ1-5; unclear D gene. This CDR3 has 15 residues. CDR1 is SGHRS and CDR2 is YFSETQ in the germline V gene. V was pared by 1 base and J by 1 base, with 9 bases between. CDR3 nucleotide sequence: TGCGCCAGCAGCTTGAACGACAACAGCAATCAGCCCCAGCATTTT. Its translation: CASSLNDNSNQPQHF.

The chain couples TRBV2 to TRBJ2-5, with 12 bases lining up with TRBD2. Germline CDR1 SNHLY, CDR2 FYNNEI. V dropped 5 bases and J dropped 6; count of bases not matched to a gene: 7. CDR3 length: 15 amino acids. For the CDR3, the DNA is TGTGCCAGCAGTCCCCCGACTAGCGGGAGTAAGACCCAGTACTTC. It is translated as CASSPPTSGSKTQYF.

The gene calls are TRBV27 and TRBJ2-1, with a tentative D call TRBD2 (5 bases). Germline CDR1 and CDR2: MNHEY and SMNVEV (reference sequence). V lost 0 bases and J 14 bases, leaving 14 bases between the germline ends. The CDR3 is 13 amino acids. The CDR3 reads CASSLSNPPREFF. CDR3 nucleotide sequence: TGTGCCAGCAGTTTATCGAACCCCCCGAGGGAGTTCTTC.

The V and J genes are TRBV7-9 and TRBJ2-1; 16 bases are shared with TRBD2. Losses at the gene ends were 5 bases for V and 6 bases for J; bases not matched to a gene: 10. Per the germline V gene, CDR1 is SEHNR and CDR2 is FQNEAQ (reference sequence). The CDR3 runs 18 residues. The CDR3 nucleotides read TGTGCCAGCAGCGACAAGGGACTAGCGGGAGGGCCGGTCAATGAGCAGTTCTTC. It yields the protein CASSDKGLAGGPVNEQFF.

As for this clone: Relative to the germline gene, one junction end is altered; a read error may explain this. The chain uses TRBV7-9 and TRBJ1-1; a possible D gene is TRBD1 (6 bases). Germline V gene data show CDR1 as SEHNR and CDR2 as FQNEAQ (reference sequence). The CDR3 has 12 residues. CDR3 DNA sequence: TGTTCCAGCAGCTCACAGGGACCTGAAGCTTTCTTT. This gives the protein CSSSSQGPEAFF.

The chain has TRBV10-2 and TRBJ1-1; D is uncertain. V shed 3 bases and J shed 3 bases, with 5 bases lying between them. CDR3 length: 12 amino acids. Germline CDR1 WSHSY, CDR2 SAAADI. As DNA, the CDR3 is TGCGCCAGCAGTGACCGGGACACTGAAGCTTTCTTT. It yields the protein CASSDRDTEAFF.